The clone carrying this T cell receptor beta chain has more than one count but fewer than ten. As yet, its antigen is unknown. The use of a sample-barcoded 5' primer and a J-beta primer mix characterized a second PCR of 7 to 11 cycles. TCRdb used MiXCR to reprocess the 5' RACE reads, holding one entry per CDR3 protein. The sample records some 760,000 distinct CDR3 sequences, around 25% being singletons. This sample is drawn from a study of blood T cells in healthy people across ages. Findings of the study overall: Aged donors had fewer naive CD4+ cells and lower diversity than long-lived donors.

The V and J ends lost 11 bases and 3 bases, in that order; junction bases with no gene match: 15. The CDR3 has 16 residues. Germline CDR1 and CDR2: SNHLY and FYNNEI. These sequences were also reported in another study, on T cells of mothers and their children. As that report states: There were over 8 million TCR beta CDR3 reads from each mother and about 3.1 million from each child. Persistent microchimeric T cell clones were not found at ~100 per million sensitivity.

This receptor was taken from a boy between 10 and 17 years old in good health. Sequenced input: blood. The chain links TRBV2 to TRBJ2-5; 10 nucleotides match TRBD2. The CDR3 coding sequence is TGTGCCGGCGATACAGCGGGGGGGGCTCAAGAAGAGACCCAGTACTTC. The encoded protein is CAGDTAGGAQEETQYF.